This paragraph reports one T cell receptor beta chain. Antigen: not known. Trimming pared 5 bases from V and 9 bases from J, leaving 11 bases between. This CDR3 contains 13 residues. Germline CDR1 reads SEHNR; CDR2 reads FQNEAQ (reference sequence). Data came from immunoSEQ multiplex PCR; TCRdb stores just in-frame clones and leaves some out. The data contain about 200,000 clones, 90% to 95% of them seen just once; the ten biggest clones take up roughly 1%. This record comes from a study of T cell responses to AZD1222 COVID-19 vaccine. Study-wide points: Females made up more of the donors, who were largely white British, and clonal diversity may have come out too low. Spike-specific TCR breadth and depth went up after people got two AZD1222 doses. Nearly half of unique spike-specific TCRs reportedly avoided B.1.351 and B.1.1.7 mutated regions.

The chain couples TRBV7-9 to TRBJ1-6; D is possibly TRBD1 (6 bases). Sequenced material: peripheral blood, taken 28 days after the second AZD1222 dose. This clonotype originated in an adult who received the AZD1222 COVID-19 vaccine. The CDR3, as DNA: TGTGCCAGCAGCCAGGGGCTTTTTTCACCCCTCCACTTT. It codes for CASSQGLFSPLHF.